The clone carrying this TCR beta chain has ten or more counts. This specimen comes from a study of CD8 T cells in ankylosing spondylitis. V was shortened by 5 bases and J by 0 bases, with 7 bases between the two germline ends. This CDR3 has 13 amino acids. CDR1 and CDR2 (germline): SNHLY, FYNNEI. One entry per CDR3 protein, called by TCRdb with MiXCR from the 5' RACE reads. This sample has about 160,000 distinct CDR3 sequences, with roughly 18% found just once. The specimen sequenced was blood, either unsorted or a sorted T cell fraction (not recorded which). This TCR derives from a male donor with ankylosing spondylitis or in good health (not recorded which). The chain links TRBV2 to TRBJ1-1; D is ambiguous. The CDR3 loop reads CASSTDLNTEAFF. CDR3 DNA sequence: TGTGCCAGCAGTACGGACCTGAACACTGAAGCTTTCTTT.